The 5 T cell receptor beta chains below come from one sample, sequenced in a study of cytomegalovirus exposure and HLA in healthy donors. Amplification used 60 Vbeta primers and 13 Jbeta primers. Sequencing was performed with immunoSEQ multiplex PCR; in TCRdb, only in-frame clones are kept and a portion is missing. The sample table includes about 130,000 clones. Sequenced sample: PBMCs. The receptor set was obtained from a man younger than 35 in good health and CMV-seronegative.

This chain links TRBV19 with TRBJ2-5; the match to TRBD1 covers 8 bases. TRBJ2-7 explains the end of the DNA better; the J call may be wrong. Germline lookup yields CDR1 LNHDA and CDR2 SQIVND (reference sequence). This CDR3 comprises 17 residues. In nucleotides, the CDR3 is TGTGCCAGTAGTATAGGACGCGGGCAGGGGGCTTCCTACGAGCAGTACTTC. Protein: CASSIGRGQGASYEQYF.

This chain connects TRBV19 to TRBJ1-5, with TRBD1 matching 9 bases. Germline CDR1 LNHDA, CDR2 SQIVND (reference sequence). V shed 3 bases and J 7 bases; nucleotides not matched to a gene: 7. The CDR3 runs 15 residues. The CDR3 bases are TGTGCCAGTAGTATCAGGGGGACAGGGAGACAGCCCCAGCATTTT. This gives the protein CASSIRGTGRQPQHF.

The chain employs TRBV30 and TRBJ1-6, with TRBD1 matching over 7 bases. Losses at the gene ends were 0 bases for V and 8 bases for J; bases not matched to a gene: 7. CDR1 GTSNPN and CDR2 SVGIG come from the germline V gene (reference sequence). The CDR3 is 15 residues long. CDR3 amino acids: CAWSVRQGGDSPLHF. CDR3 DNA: TGTGCCTGGAGTGTACGGCAGGGGGGTGATTCACCCCTCCACTTT.

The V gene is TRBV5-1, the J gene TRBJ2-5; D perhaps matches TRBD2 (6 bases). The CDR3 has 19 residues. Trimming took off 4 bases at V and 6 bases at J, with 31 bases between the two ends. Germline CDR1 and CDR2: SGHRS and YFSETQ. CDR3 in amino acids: CASSGRPGENSISKKTQYF. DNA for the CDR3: TGCGCCAGCAGCGGTAGGCCGGGGGAGAATAGTATTTCCAAGAAGACCCAGTACTTC.

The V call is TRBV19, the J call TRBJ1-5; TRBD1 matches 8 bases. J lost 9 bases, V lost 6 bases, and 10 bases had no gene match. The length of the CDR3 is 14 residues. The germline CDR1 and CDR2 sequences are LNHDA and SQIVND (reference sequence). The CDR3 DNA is TGTGCCAGTAGGGCGGACAGGGCTGTAAGGCCCCAGCATTTT. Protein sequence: CASRADRAVRPQHF. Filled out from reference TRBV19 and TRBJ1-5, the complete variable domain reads DGGITQSPKYLFRKEGQNVTLSCEQNLNHDAMYWYRQDPGQGLRLIYYSQIVNDFQKGDIAEGYSVSREKKESFPLTVTSAQKNPTAFYLCASRADRAVRPQHFGDGTRLSIL.